This T cell receptor (beta chain) is drawn from a study of cytomegalovirus exposure and HLA in healthy donors. Findings and limits, study-wide: The study put 150 or so TCR beta chains on its list as cytomegalovirus-associated. According to a subsequent analysis, TCR clusters from the first cohort were inclined to appear together in the 110 or so validation repertoires. Some public TCRs appeared in many individuals, while most sequences were rare. High specificity and sensitivity for cytomegalovirus status were reported for the classifier.

On this clone: What it binds is not known.

Sequenced by immunoSEQ multiplex PCR; TCRdb stores in-frame clones only, minus some. The table lists some 170,000 clones, 85% to 90% of them singletons. The clonotype originates from a woman in her 30s in good health and CMV-seronegative. Sequenced: PBMCs.

The CDR3 sequence is CASSVRGGYEQYF. Here the CDR3 DNA reads TGTGCCAGCAGCGTGCGTGGGGGGTACGAGCAGTACTTC. This chain uses TRBV9 with TRBJ2-7, with a tentative D call TRBD2 (6 bases). Germline CDR1 reads SGDLS; CDR2 reads YYNGEE. This CDR3 has 13 amino acids. Trimming cost V 2 bases and J 4 bases, with 10 bases left between them.